These T cell receptor beta chains were read from a single sample in a study of CD4 T cells in relation to SARS-CoV-2 and coronaviruses. The table came from immunoSEQ multiplex PCR; TCRdb's copy has only in-frame clones and leaves some out. The repertoire holds about 59,000 clones, with 80% to 90% as singletons. Sequences were obtained from memory CD4+ T cells from PBMCs. These receptors were taken from a human donor in good health. Both conserved end residues are part of each CDR3. A D gene is named only where the DNA matches it firmly. Rows give clone size only sometimes, using once, few, many, or a class for an expanded clone.

CDR3 DNA: TGTGCCAGTAGTACCCGGACGGACCCGGGGTCTAATGAAAAACTGTTTTTT
CDR3 protein: CASSTRTDPGSNEKLFF
J gene: TRBJ1-4
D gene: NA
clone size: NA
V gene: TRBV19

CDR3 DNA: TGTGCCAGCAGCTTTTTAGGATCTGAAGCTTTCTTT
CDR3 protein: CASSFLGSEAFF
J gene: TRBJ1-1
D gene: NA
clone size: few
V gene: TRBV7-2

CDR3 DNA: TGTGCCAGCAGTGAGGGGGCAGGACGCCAGCCCCAGCATTTT
CDR3 protein: CASSEGAGRQPQHF
J gene: TRBJ1-5
D gene: NA
clone size: NA
V gene: TRBV6-4

CDR3 DNA: TGTGCCAGCAGCCGCCCGGGGACACTTGAAGCTTTCTTT
CDR3 protein: CASSRPGTLEAFF
J gene: TRBJ1-1
D gene: NA
clone size: NA
V gene: TRBV11-2

CDR3 DNA: TGTGCCAGCAGCTTAGAACCCTGGGACCCACCCAAGTTCTTC
CDR3 protein: CASSLEPWDPPKFF
J gene: TRBJ2-1
D gene: NA
clone size: NA
V gene: TRBV7-9

CDR3 DNA: TGTGCCAGCAGAAGGGCAGGGAGGACAACTAATGAAAAACTGTTTTTT
CDR3 protein: CASRRAGRTTNEKLFF
J gene: TRBJ1-4
D gene: NA
clone size: NA
V gene: TRBV2

CDR3 DNA: TGTGCCTGGAGTTCCCAGCATAGCAATCAGCCCCAGCATTTT
CDR3 protein: CAWSSQHSNQPQHF
J gene: TRBJ1-5
D gene: NA
clone size: NA
V gene: TRBV30

CDR3 DNA: TGCACCAGCAGCCAGAGGCCCTGCTCCTACAATGAGCAGTTCTTC
CDR3 protein: CTSSQRPCSYNEQFF
J gene: TRBJ2-1
D gene: NA
clone size: once
V gene: TRBV1

CDR3 DNA: TGCGCCAGCAGTACGGACGTCAACTACGAGCAGTACTTC
CDR3 protein: CASSTDVNYEQYF
J gene: TRBJ2-7
D gene: NA
clone size: medium-sized
V gene: TRBV10-2

CDR3 DNA: TGTGCCAGTAGTACCCGATCGACAGGGGGCGTACACTCACCCCTCCACTTT
CDR3 protein: CASSTRSTGGVHSPLHF
J gene: TRBJ1-6
D gene: TRBD1
clone size: NA
V gene: TRBV19

CDR3 DNA: TGTGCCAGCAGCATAACCGGGACAGGGAAAGAGACCCAGTACTTC
CDR3 protein: CASSITGTGKETQYF
J gene: TRBJ2-5
D gene: TRBD1
clone size: NA
V gene: TRBV9

CDR3 DNA: TGTGCCAGCAGCTTAAAGCCATTTGACGGGAATCAGCCCCAGCATTTT
CDR3 protein: CASSLKPFDGNQPQHF
J gene: TRBJ1-5
D gene: NA
clone size: NA
V gene: TRBV7-8

CDR3 DNA: TGCGCCAGCGAAAGGGGACAGGCCAATTCACCCCTCCACTTT
CDR3 protein: CASERGQANSPLHF
J gene: TRBJ1-6
D gene: TRBD1
clone size: NA
V gene: TRBV10-2

CDR3 DNA: TGTGCCAGCAGAACTTTACGCGACAGGGCTGAGCAGTTCTTC
CDR3 protein: CASRTLRDRAEQFF
J gene: TRBJ2-1
D gene: TRBD1
clone size: few
V gene: TRBV7-9

CDR3 DNA: TGTGCCAGCAGCCCGACTCGGGGGTACCTCTCTGGGGCCAACGTCCTGACTTTC
CDR3 protein: CASSPTRGYLSGANVLTF
J gene: TRBJ2-6
D gene: NA
clone size: NA
V gene: TRBV3-1/TRBV3-2

CDR3 DNA: TGTGCCAGCAGTTTATCAGCCAGGGGGCCGAATGAAAAACTGTTTTTT
CDR3 protein: CASSLSARGPNEKLFF
J gene: TRBJ1-4
D gene: TRBD1
clone size: NA
V gene: TRBV27